These 12 T cell receptor beta chains share one sample of origin, sequenced in a study of blood T cell repertoires in COVID-19. Clones were read by immunoSEQ multiplex PCR, and TCRdb kept only the in-frame ones, dropping some. This sample yields approximately 74,000 clones, of which roughly 90% are seen a single time; around 5% belongs to the top ten. Sequenced material: peripheral blood. These receptors were collected from a woman aged 55-75 years with active COVID-19.

The rearrangement joins TRBV28 to TRBJ2-7, with D maybe TRBD2 (5 bases). CDR1 and CDR2 (germline): MDHEN, SYDVKM. V was shortened by 11 bases and J by 4 bases, with 24 bases between the two germline ends. The CDR3 runs 15 residues. The CDR3 DNA reads as TGTGCCGCAGAGAGCGGAGGTCGCTCTGTATACGAGCAGTACTTC. It codes for CAAESGGRSVYEQYF.

The rearrangement uses TRBV3-1 (or the pseudogene TRBV3-2) and TRBJ2-1; D is possibly TRBD2 (5 bases). Deletions cut 6 bases from V and 3 bases from J, with 15 bases between. CDR3 size: 15 residues. Germline values: CDR1 LGHDT, CDR2 YNNKEL (reference sequence). The CDR3 spells CASRYRASRYNEQFF. The CDR3 DNA reads as TGTGCCAGCAGGTATAGGGCTAGCCGCTACAATGAGCAGTTCTTC.

The V and J genes are TRBV5-1 and TRBJ2-3, with TRBD1 matching 8 bases. CDR3 length: 16 amino acids. The V gene's germline CDR1 is SGHRS and CDR2 YFSETQ. Trimming at V came to 4 bases and at J to 0 bases, leaving 7 bases not matched to a gene. In DNA, the CDR3 is TGCGCCAGCAGCGGAGGGACAGGCCCCAGCACAGATACGCAGTATTTT. Translating it yields CASSGGTGPSTDTQYF.

V gene TRBV27 combines with J gene TRBJ2-1; tentatively, D is TRBD2 (7 bases). V lost 5 bases and J lost 9, with 17 bases in between. The germline V gene has CDR1 MNHEY and CDR2 SMNVEV (reference sequence). The CDR3 loop spans 14 amino acids. DNA for the CDR3: TGTGCCAGCAGTCCGAAACTGAGGGGGGGTGAGCAGTTCTTC. It specifies CASSPKLRGGEQFF.

The rearrangement links TRBV6-6 to TRBJ2-5, with no clear D. CDR3 length equals 15 residues. V was trimmed by 1 base and J by 5 bases, leaving 14 bases between them. Germline V lookup: CDR1 MNHNY, CDR2 SVGAGI (reference sequence). CDR3 in amino acids: CASSYFAMPGETQYF. The CDR3 nucleotides read TGTGCCAGCAGTTACTTCGCAATGCCCGGGGAGACCCAGTACTTC.

The rearrangement uses TRBV4-2 and TRBJ2-3; perhaps TRBD1 as D (10 bases). The germline V gene has CDR1 LGHNA and CDR2 YNFKEQ. CDR3 length: 23 residues. Trimming removed 4 bases from V and 0 bases from J, with 35 bases in between. The CDR3 protein is CASSLKPGQGIAGGPASTDTQYF. The CDR3 DNA reads as TGTGCCAGCAGCCTAAAGCCGGGACAGGGGATTGCGGGAGGGCCTGCTAGCACAGATACGCAGTATTTT.

V usage is TRBV27 and J usage is TRBJ1-4; TRBD1 matches 8 bases. From germline, CDR1 is MNHEY and CDR2 SMNVEV (reference sequence). J gave up 0 bases and V 4 bases, and 13 bases lay outside the gene matches. The CDR3 is 19 amino acids. CDR3 loop: CASSSYSGGLIATNEKLFF. The CDR3 nucleotides are TGTGCCAGCAGTTCCTATTCAGGGGGCCTGATCGCAACTAATGAAAAACTGTTTTTT.

Only one count was recorded for this clone. The chain links TRBV10-3 to TRBJ2-1; 7 bases match TRBD2. Germline-derived CDR1 and CDR2 are ENHRY and SYGVKD. This CDR3 region has 18 residues. V was clipped by 0 bases and J by 3 bases; unmatched bases: 11. As DNA, the CDR3 is TGTGCCATCAGTGAGTCGGGGTATGGGACTACGCTCTACAATGAGCAGTTCTTC. This encodes CAISESGYGTTLYNEQFF.

This clone was detected a few times. The CDR3 sequence is CASSLLTSGTEVWQFF. In DNA form, the CDR3 reads TGCGCCAGCAGCCTCTTGACTAGCGGGACCGAGGTATGGCAGTTCTTC. The chain combines TRBV4-1 with TRBJ2-1; 11 positions agree with TRBD2. Trimming took 4 bases from V and 12 from J; bases not matched to a gene: 14. The CDR3 has 16 amino acids. Germline V lookup: CDR1 MGHRA, CDR2 YSYEKL.

This sequence joins TRBV3-1 (or the pseudogene TRBV3-2) and TRBJ2-1, with 11 bases fitting TRBD2. V was clipped by 1 base and J by 8 bases; unmatched bases: 1. The CDR3 extends over 14 amino acids. Germline V gene data show CDR1 as LGHDT and CDR2 as YNNKEL (reference sequence). The DNA for the CDR3 is TGTGCCAGCAGCCAAGTGGGACTAGCGGATGAGCAGTTCTTC. This translates into CASSQVGLADEQFF.

The CDR3 DNA is TGTGCCAGCAGCTTAGGGCAGGGGGGCGGAGCATGGAATGAGCAGTTCTTC. Its protein is CASSLGQGGGAWNEQFF. The chain couples TRBV13 to TRBJ2-1, with a possible D match to TRBD1 (7 bases). The CDR3 has 17 amino acids. CDR1 is PRHDT, CDR2 FYEKMQ, per germline (reference sequence). V was trimmed by 0 bases and J by 7 bases, leaving 19 bases between them. Full variable domain (missing parts from reference TRBV13 and TRBJ2-1): AAGVIQSPRHLIKEKRETATLKCYPIPRHDTVYWYQQGPGQDPQFLISFYEKMQSDKGSIPDRFSAQQFSDYHSELNMSSLELGDSALYFCASSLGQGGGAWNEQFFGPGTRLTVL.

The chain uses TRBV29-1 and TRBJ2-7; tentative D call: TRBD1 (5 bases). The V and J ends lost 3 bases and 6 bases respectively, with 21 bases between them. The germline V gene encodes CDR1 SQVTM and CDR2 ANQGSEA. This CDR3 is built from 15 residues. The CDR3 DNA sequence: TGCAGCGTTGATTCAGGCCAAAGGGGCCTCGGCGAGCAGTACTTC. It yields the protein CSVDSGQRGLGEQYF.